The 3 T cell receptor beta chains below were found in one sample sequenced in a study of T cell responses to AZD1222 COVID-19 vaccine (dated by TCRdb to the early 2020s). According to the study, the label for this sample's time point signals: about 28 days (+/-7) after the second vaccine dose. The library was made by the immunoSEQ multiplex PCR assay. Imported from immuneACCESS, the table was reduced by TCRdb to in-frame sequences with V and J called. These copies leave out some clones; in studies compared against another copy, an unresolved V gene accounts for under half, and the cause of the remainder is not known. The table for this sample lists more than 70,000 clones; under 95% of them were counted only once. The ten largest clonotypes hold approximately 30% of the sample. The material was peripheral blood, obtained 28 days after the second AZD1222 dose. These receptors were collected from an adult who received the AZD1222 COVID-19 vaccine.

The chain joins TRBV6-5 to TRBJ2-3, with unresolved D. This CDR3 has 13 residues. Germline V gives CDR1 MNHEY, CDR2 SVGAGI. The V and J ends lost 5 bases and 3 bases respectively, with 9 bases between them. Written as DNA, the CDR3 is TGTGCCAGCAGTCTACAGACGACAGATACGCAGTATTTT. Translating gives CASSLQTTDTQYF.

The chain links TRBV19 to TRBJ1-4; tentatively, D is TRBD1 (6 bases). CDR1 LNHDA and CDR2 SQIVND come from the germline V gene (reference sequence). V lost 6 bases to trimming and J lost 6 bases, with 14 bases between them. The CDR3 is 14 amino acids. The CDR3 nucleotides are TGTGCCAGTAGGGACATCGGGGGCGATGAAAAACTGTTTTTT. It yields the protein CASRDIGGDEKLFF.

V gene TRBV28 combines with J gene TRBJ2-2; 10 bases align to TRBD2. Germline CDR1 is MDHEN and CDR2 is SYDVKM. This CDR3 region has 16 residues. V shed 4 bases and J 4 bases; nucleotides not matched to a gene: 6. The chain's CDR3 is CASSSPASGGTGELFF. DNA for the CDR3: TGTGCCAGCAGTTCCCCCGCTAGCGGGGGCACCGGGGAGCTGTTTTTT.